The 7 T cell receptor beta chains below all came from one sample that was sequenced in a study of blood T cell repertoires in COVID-19. The assay was immunoSEQ multiplex PCR, and TCRdb's table has in-frame clones only and misses some. The table shows roughly 200,000 clones, with roughly 88% occurring only once. Sequencing was performed on peripheral blood. The receptors were gathered from a woman aged 40 to 50 with COVID-19, enrolled during active disease.

Concerning this clone itself: Other nucleotide sequences from this sample produce the same CDR3. The rearrangement joins TRBV15 to TRBJ2-1; a weak D match, TRBD2 (6 bases). Germline CDR1 LNHNV, CDR2 YYDKDF (reference sequence). The CDR3 sequence is 16 residues long. V dropped 1 base and J dropped 3 bases, with 13 bases sitting between them. The CDR3 here is CATSRVLAEVYNEQFF. In nucleotides, the CDR3 is TGTGCCACCAGCAGAGTTTTAGCGGAAGTCTACAATGAGCAGTTCTTC.

The chain carries TRBV28 and TRBJ1-3; D unclear. V gave up 6 bases and J gave up 4 bases, with 7 bases separating them. The CDR3 spans 12 residues. CDR1 MDHEN and CDR2 SYDVKM come from the germline V gene. CDR3 protein: CASSLTGNTIYF. The DNA for the CDR3 is TGTGCCAGCAGCTTGACAGGAAACACCATATATTTT.

The chain has TRBV28 and TRBJ2-7; maybe TRBD1 (5 bases). The CDR3 loop spans 15 amino acids. Germline assignment: CDR1 MDHEN and CDR2 SYDVKM. Trimming shortened V by 3 bases and J by 2 bases, and 14 bases separated the two germline ends. The CDR3 DNA follows: TGTGCCAGCAGTTTGTGGCAGGGATCCACCTACGAGCAGTACTTC. Protein product: CASSLWQGSTYEQYF.

CDR3 protein: CAISVSQGHEQFF. The CDR3 nucleotides are TGTGCCATCAGTGTTTCACAGGGCCATGAGCAGTTCTTC. V and J are TRBV10-3 and TRBJ2-1, with D possibly being TRBD1 (6 bases). The CDR3 extends over 13 amino acids. Trimming cost V 4 bases and J 8 bases, with 12 bases left between them. Germline CDR1 ENHRY, CDR2 SYGVKD.

J is TRBJ1-3 and V is TRBV5-4, with D perhaps matching TRBD1 (5 bases). V gave up 8 bases and J gave up 0 bases, with 12 bases separating them. Per the germline V gene, CDR1 is SGHNT and CDR2 is YYREEE (reference sequence). The CDR3 covers 14 residues. CDR3 DNA sequence: TGTGCCAGTCGGGGACTCCTCTCTGGAAACACCATATATTTT. It encodes CASRGLLSGNTIYF. Full variable domain (remainder filled in from reference TRBV5-4 and TRBJ1-3): ETGVTQSPTHLIKTRGQQVTLRCSSQSGHNTVSWYQQALGQGPQFIFQYYREEENGRGNFPPRFSGLQFPNYSSELNVNALELDDSALYLCASRGLLSGNTIYFGEGSWLTVV.

J is TRBJ2-2 and V is TRBV5-1; tentatively, D is TRBD1 (6 bases). Germline CDR1 and CDR2: SGHRS and YFSETQ. This CDR3 contains 15 residues. V gave up 4 bases and J gave up 4 bases, with 14 bases separating them. This chain's CDR3 is CASSPRAGATGELFF. The CDR3 nucleotides read TGCGCCAGCAGCCCCAGGGCAGGGGCCACCGGGGAGCTGTTTTTT.

This rearrangement joins TRBV20-1 to TRBJ1-2, with TRBD1 matching over 7 bases. V shed 3 bases, J shed 0 bases, and the junction held 13 bases outside the gene matches. The CDR3 spans 17 residues. CDR1 is DFQATT and CDR2 is SNEGSKA in the germline V gene (reference sequence). CDR3 in amino acids: CSASPRDRGFANYGYTF. CDR3 DNA: TGCAGTGCTAGTCCCCGGGACAGAGGCTTTGCTAACTATGGCTACACCTTC.